What follows describes a single TCR beta chain. Its cognate antigen is unknown. This record belongs to a study of T cells in tuberculosis. Looking at the study overall: This South African cohort compared adolescents with or without latent tuberculosis against adults with active tuberculosis. Within 7 days of starting treatment, or before, PBMC were stored.

Study-level findings and limits: Shorter CDR3-alpha in active tuberculosis partly drove smaller distances. Cases with active tuberculosis were adults, while controls were adolescents.

The data were produced by immunoSEQ multiplex PCR, yet TCRdb's version contains in-frame clones alone and is incomplete. The repertoire holds 25,000 to 35,000 clones, 92% seen once, with 6.8% in the top ten. Germline values: CDR1 MNHEY, CDR2 SMNVEV (reference sequence). With 1 base removed from V and 5 bases from J, the gap between germline ends came to 14 bases. The CDR3 covers 15 residues. Time point meaning: new active TB diagnosis, blood taken before or within 7 days of starting treatment. The receptor was derived from an adult with tuberculosis. The chain employs TRBV27 and TRBJ1-1, with a weak D call TRBD1 (5 bases). The material sequenced was PBMCs, taken at tuberculosis diagnosis. CDR3 in DNA: TGTGCCAGCAGTTTATTTCAGGGCCTATGGACTGAAGCTTTCTTT. Translated, it gives CASSLFQGLWTEAFF.